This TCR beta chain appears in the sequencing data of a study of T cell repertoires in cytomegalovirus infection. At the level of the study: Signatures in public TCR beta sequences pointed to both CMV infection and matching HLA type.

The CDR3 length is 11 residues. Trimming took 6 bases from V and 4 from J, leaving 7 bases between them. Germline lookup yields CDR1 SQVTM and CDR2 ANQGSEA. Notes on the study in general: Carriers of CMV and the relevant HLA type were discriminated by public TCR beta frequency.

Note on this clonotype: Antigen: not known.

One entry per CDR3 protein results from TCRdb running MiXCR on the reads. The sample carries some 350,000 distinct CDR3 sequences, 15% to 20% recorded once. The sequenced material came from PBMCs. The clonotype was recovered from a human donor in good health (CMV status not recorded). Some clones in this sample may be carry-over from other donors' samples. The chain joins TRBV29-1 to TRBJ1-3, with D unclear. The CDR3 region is CSVKTGNTIYF. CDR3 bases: TGCAGCGTAAAGACCGGAAACACCATATATTTT. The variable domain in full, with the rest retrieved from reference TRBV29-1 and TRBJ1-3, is SAVISQKPSRDICQRGTSLTIQCQVDSQVTMMFWYRQQPGQSLTLIATANQGSEATYESGFVIDKFPISRPNLTFSTLTVSNMSPEDSSIYLCSVKTGNTIYFGEGSWLTVV.